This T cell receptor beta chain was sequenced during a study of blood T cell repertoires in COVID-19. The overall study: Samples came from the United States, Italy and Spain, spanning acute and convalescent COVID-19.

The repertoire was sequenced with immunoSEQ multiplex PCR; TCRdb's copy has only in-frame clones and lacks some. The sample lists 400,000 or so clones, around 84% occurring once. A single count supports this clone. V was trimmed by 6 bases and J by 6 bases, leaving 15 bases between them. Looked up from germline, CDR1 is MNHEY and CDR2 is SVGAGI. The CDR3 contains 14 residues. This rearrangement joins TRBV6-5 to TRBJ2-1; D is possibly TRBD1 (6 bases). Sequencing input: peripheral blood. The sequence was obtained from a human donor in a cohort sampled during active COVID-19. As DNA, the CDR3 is TGTGCCAGCAGCCTCTTACAGGGTTCCAATGAGCAGTTCTTC. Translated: CASSLLQGSNEQFF.